These 13 T cell receptor beta chains originate from one sample sequenced in a study of sequential checkpoint blockade in melanoma. The treatment was: randomized to nivolumab then ipilimumab (arm A) or the reverse (arm B). The data were produced by immunoSEQ multiplex PCR, yet TCRdb's version contains in-frame clones alone and is incomplete. The sample has 3,000 to 4,000 clones, under 20% seen once. Here the sequenced sample was tumor tissue (inferred from file names), taken from a patient given nivolumab and ipilimumab in sequence. These TCRs come from a human donor with melanoma.

J is TRBJ2-7 and V is TRBV6-8; 13 positions agree with TRBD2. Germline V CDR1 and CDR2: MNHGY, SAAAGT. J was trimmed by 0 bases and V by 4 bases; bases with no gene match: 3. The CDR3 has 16 amino acids. CDR3 protein: CASSFTSGGDSYEQYF. The CDR3 DNA reads as TGTGCCAGCAGTTTCACTAGCGGGGGGGACTCCTACGAGCAGTACTTC.

The rearrangement joins TRBV15 to TRBJ1-6, with D possibly TRBD1 on 5 matching bases. The V end was cut by 8 bases, the J end by 0 bases, with 8 bases between. The CDR3 contains 14 residues. Germline V gives CDR1 LNHNV, CDR2 YYDKDF (reference sequence). The CDR3 DNA reads as TGTGCCACCGGGGGGAGCTCCTATAATTCACCCCTCCACTTT. Protein sequence: CATGGSSYNSPLHF.

A few counts support this clone. The chain is built from TRBV15 and TRBJ2-5, with D possibly being TRBD1 (7 bases). Trimming removed 0 bases from V and 9 bases from J, with 17 bases in between. Germline V gives CDR1 LNHNV, CDR2 YYDKDF (reference sequence). The CDR3 totals 15 residues. The CDR3 is CATSRDPRGQMPQYF. CDR3 nucleotide sequence: TGTGCCACCAGCAGAGATCCGCGGGGACAGATGCCCCAGTACTTC.

This clone was observed a handful of times. This sequence joins TRBV29-1 and TRBJ2-1; D is ambiguous. Germline V gives CDR1 SQVTM, CDR2 ANQGSEA. This CDR3 is 13 amino acids long. V was cut by 7 bases and J by 10 bases, with 20 bases left in between. The CDR3 DNA is TGCAGCGCCGACCCGGGCCCAACATTGGAGCAGTTCTTC. It is translated as CSADPGPTLEQFF.

This clone was seen a few times. V and J are TRBV11-3 and TRBJ2-7; D possibly corresponds to TRBD2 (6 bases). V was cut by 5 bases and J by 2 bases, with 16 bases left in between. The CDR3 totals 15 residues. Germline values: CDR1 SGHNT, CDR2 YENEEA. CDR3 amino acids: CASSGDRDSPYEQYF. For the CDR3, the DNA is TGTGCCAGCAGCGGAGACCGGGACTCTCCCTACGAGCAGTACTTC.

This clone is judged medium-sized (0.01 to 0.1%). This CDR3 is CASSYWTGVGHEQYF. CDR3 nucleotides: TGTGCCAGCAGTTACTGGACAGGGGTCGGCCACGAGCAGTACTTC. The chain recombines TRBV6-8 with TRBJ2-7; 9 nucleotides align to TRBD1. J lost 5 bases, V lost 1 base, and 6 bases had no gene match. There are 15 residues in the CDR3. Per germline, CDR1 MNHGY and CDR2 SAAAGT.

There are a few counts of this clone. The rearrangement joins TRBV6-8 to TRBJ2-1; 9 positions match TRBD2. From germline, CDR1 is MNHGY and CDR2 SAAAGT. V shed 5 bases and J 3 bases; nucleotides not matched to a gene: 5. This CDR3 contains 15 residues. The CDR3 loop is CASSGVAGDYNEQFF. DNA for the CDR3: TGTGCCAGCAGTGGGGTAGCGGGAGACTACAATGAGCAGTTCTTC.

The chain joins TRBV6-8 to TRBJ2-3; D remains unclear. This CDR3 has 14 residues. Trimming removed 0 bases from V and 3 bases from J, with 7 bases in between. Germline V gene sequence: CDR1 MNHGY, CDR2 SAAAGT. The CDR3 spells CASSYSSGTDTQYF. Here the CDR3 DNA reads TGTGCCAGCAGTTACTCGAGTGGGACAGATACGCAGTATTTT.

This clone was seen a few times. The chain has TRBV5-1 and TRBJ1-3; D is possibly TRBD1 (6 bases). Deletions cut 4 bases from V and 2 bases from J, with 19 bases between. This CDR3 contains 17 residues. The germline gives CDR1 SGHRS, CDR2 YFSETQ. CDR3 DNA sequence: TGCGCCAGCAGCCCGGGACATCGAGACCCCGCTGGAAACACCATATATTTT. It specifies CASSPGHRDPAGNTIYF.

The rearrangement joins TRBV25-1 to TRBJ1-2, with TRBD1 as a possible D gene (6 bases). Germline-derived CDR1 and CDR2 are MGHDK and SYGVNS. V was cut by 4 bases and J by 3 bases, with 12 bases left in between. The CDR3 covers 14 residues. CDR3 residues: CASSGIQGHYGYTF. The DNA of the CDR3 is TGTGCCAGCAGTGGGATACAGGGCCACTATGGCTACACCTTC.

The rearrangement uses TRBV28 and TRBJ1-2; D is possibly TRBD1 (6 bases). This CDR3 is 15 amino acids long. The V gene's germline CDR1 is MDHEN and CDR2 SYDVKM. The V and J ends lost 2 bases and 5 bases respectively, with 15 bases between them. The CDR3 nucleotides read TGTGCCAGCAGTTTAACGGGGGGCGGTGGATATGGCTACACCTTC. It encodes CASSLTGGGGYGYTF.

This clone is judged medium-sized (0.01 to 0.1%). This chain links TRBV6-8 with TRBJ2-1, with 7 bases that match TRBD2. Trimming at V came to 2 bases and at J to 3 bases, leaving 4 bases not matched to a gene. The length of the CDR3 is 15 residues. In germline, CDR1 is MNHGY, CDR2 SAAAGT. This CDR3 reads CASSYVGGNYNEQFF. The CDR3 DNA sequence: TGTGCCAGCAGTTACGTGGGAGGGAACTACAATGAGCAGTTCTTC.

This clone was seen a handful of times. The rearrangement uses TRBV6-8 and TRBJ2-7, with D unresolved. Trimming took 7 bases from V and 0 from J, leaving 10 bases between them. Germline CDR1 is MNHGY and CDR2 is SAAAGT. This CDR3 contains 13 residues. The CDR3, as DNA: TGTGCCAGCATTCAGGACGGCTCCTACGAGCAGTACTTC. Its protein product is CASIQDGSYEQYF.